This T cell receptor (beta chain) appears in the sequencing data of a study of B cell selection in AIRE deficiency (dated by TCRdb to between 2018 and 2021). As for the study more broadly: A comparison of TCRbeta repertoires of sorted blood CD4+ conventional T cells and regulatory T cells was made between AIRE-deficient patients and healthy controls. The TCR-sequenced cohort comprised roughly five AIRE-deficient APECED patients and roughly five healthy control donors.

What the authors observed across the whole study: Only TCRbeta chains were sequenced, and 36.6% of shared healthy-donor Treg sequences were also present in healthy Tconv cells, possibly due to differing TCRalpha chains. In terms of TCRBV gene usage, CDR3 length and TCR diversity, Tconv and Treg cells from AIRE-deficient patients looked similar to Tconv and Treg cells from healthy donors. Among about 3,700 shared Treg TCRbeta sequences, roughly 32% were found to be shared only among healthy donors and approximately 9.3% only among patients, suggesting that Treg selection is less efficient in the absence of AIRE. Shared Treg sequences had shorter CDR3s, reflecting a bias toward rearrangements with few non-templated nucleotide insertions. Approximately 31% of Treg TCRbeta sequences shared among healthy donors appeared in patient Tconv cells, suggesting diversion of Treg-biased clones into the Tconv compartment.

For this clone: The antigen it binds to is not known. Qualities for individual bases were not recorded, and no much larger clone is one base off.

The immunoSEQ platform was used to sequence the TCRbeta chains. Under the source paper's analysis protocol: Approximately 50,000 distinct TCRbeta sequences from patients and under 100,000 from healthy donors were obtained from pooled Treg repertoires. Public Treg TCRbeta sequences were defined as those shared by two or more individuals and were then searched for in Tconv repertoires. Group differences were tested with Mann-Whitney U tests and Bonferroni-Dunn correction in GraphPad Prism 7.03. Entries here come from immuneACCESS through TCRdb and include only in-frame sequences with V and J called. Some clones fail to appear in such tables; in the studies checked, an unresolved V gene covers under half of the shortfall, and the cause of the remainder is unknown. V, J and clone size were drawn from that table, and D and trimming were deduced from the DNA. The sample contains 20,000 to 25,000 clones, 85% to 95% of them found a single time. Jointly, the top ten make up about 1.5% of the sample.

Regulatory T cells were sorted as CD4+CD25hiCD127low/negative cells. The control samples were obtained from healthy donors who were not related to the patients. Sorting of Tconv and Treg cells intended for TCRbeta sequencing was performed on a FACSAria flow cytometer. The sorted cells went into 5-ml round-bottom polystyrene tubes, and the dry cell pellets were then frozen at -80 degrees C until sequencing. Inclusive of the bounding cysteine and phenylalanine, the CDR3 is 18 residues long. Solely the CDR3 DNA is kept, with 54 bases framed from the first base. Sequences SGHRS (CDR1) and YFSETQ (CDR2) are obtained from the germline V gene. Trimming removed 4 bases from V and 2 bases from J, leaving 25 bases between the germline ends.

The sequence links TRBV5-1 to TRBJ2-7, with TRBD2 as a weak D call on 6 bases. The receptor comes from a human donor in good health. Sequencing used CD4+CD25+ Tregs sorted from PBMCs. At the DNA level, the sequence is TGCGCCAGCAGCATTGGACCCCACGGGAGTTTAGTCACCTACGAGCAGTACTTC. It encodes CASSIGPHGSLVTYEQYF.